Following are 10 T cell receptor beta chains from one sample sequenced in a study of blood T cell repertoires in COVID-19. The method was immunoSEQ multiplex PCR; TCRdb's version includes in-frame clones alone and lacks a portion of them. The sample includes some 170,000 clones, about 78% of them seen just once. The sequenced sample was peripheral blood. These receptors were collected from a woman aged 45-65 years with active or convalescent COVID-19.

The chain links TRBV4-3 to TRBJ1-1, with D unclear. Germline V gene data show CDR1 as LGHNA and CDR2 as YSLEER. This CDR3 spans 16 amino acids. V shed 0 bases and J shed 1 base, with 12 bases lying between them. Written as DNA, the CDR3 is TGCGCCAGCAGCCAAGATCTGGAGGGAGGGAACACTGAAGCTTTCTTT. As protein: CASSQDLEGGNTEAFF.

As regards this clone: One end of the junction is discordant with germline, which a read error may explain. The rearrangement uses TRBV13 and TRBJ2-3, with 8 bases identical to TRBD1. Germline V gene sequence: CDR1 PRHDT, CDR2 FYEKMQ (reference sequence). CDR3 size: 15 residues. CDR3 coding DNA: TGTGCCAGCAGCCTAGGACAGGGTACCACAGATACGCAGTATTTT. It encodes CASSLGQGTTDTQYF.

The chain uses TRBV4-3 and TRBJ2-7; 14 bases are a match to TRBD2. The length of the CDR3 is 19 residues. Trimming removed 1 base from V and 6 bases from J; junction bases left unmatched: 14. CDR1 is LGHNA, CDR2 YSLEER, per germline. Here the CDR3 DNA reads TGCGCCAGCAGCCAAGCCTTCCCTGGACTAGCGGGAGGAAGCTCCGAGCAGTACTTC. This sequence encodes CASSQAFPGLAGGSSEQYF.

The J gene is TRBJ2-2, the V gene TRBV24-1; 12 bases line up with TRBD2. Trimming removed 2 bases from V and 4 bases from J; junction bases left unmatched: 13. The CDR3 is 20 residues long. CDR1 KGHDR and CDR2 SFDVKD come from the germline V gene. Here the CDR3 reads CATSDSRRLAGGPTTGELFF. DNA of the CDR3: TGTGCCACCAGTGATTCCCGTAGGCTAGCGGGAGGGCCGACCACCGGGGAGCTGTTTTTT.

The chain recombines TRBV6-2 or TRBV6-3 with TRBJ2-4; TRBD1 agrees at 9 bases. CDR1 is MNHEY and CDR2 is SVGEGT in the germline V gene. V trimming: 6 bases; J trimming: 8 bases; junction bases outside the gene matches: 8. The CDR3 extends over 14 amino acids. As DNA, the CDR3 is TGTGCCAGCAGCCCCGCGACAGGGGGTTACATTCAGTACTTC. Its protein is CASSPATGGYIQYF.

For this clone: This may stem from a read error, because a much larger clone lies one nucleotide away. The chain links TRBV12-3 or TRBV12-4 to TRBJ1-1, with 10 nucleotides matching TRBD1. The CDR3 runs 13 residues. V lost 7 bases and J lost 4; bases outside the gene matches: 3. The CDR3 region is CASTRTGGTEAFF. In DNA form, the CDR3 reads TGTGCCAGCACCCGGACAGGGGGCACTGAAGCTTTCTTT.

CDR3 residues: CASSVGSSYNEQFF. In nucleotides, the CDR3 is TGTGCCAGCAGTGTTGGCAGCTCCTACAATGAGCAGTTCTTC. V usage is TRBV25-1 and J usage is TRBJ2-1; D is unresolved. V was cut by 4 bases and J by 0 bases, with 7 bases left in between. This CDR3 spans 14 amino acids. Germline V gene lookup returns CDR1 MGHDK and CDR2 SYGVNS.

The V gene is TRBV5-1, the J gene TRBJ2-1; D gene unclear. Trimming took 6 bases from V and 7 from J, leaving 14 bases between them. Germline CDR1 reads SGHRS; CDR2 reads YFSETQ. This CDR3 contains 13 residues. The CDR3 region is CASTQPPRNEQFF. CDR3 bases: TGCGCCAGCACCCAACCCCCACGGAATGAGCAGTTCTTC. The variable domain in full, completed from reference TRBV5-1 and TRBJ2-1, reads KAGVTQTPRYLIKTRGQQVTLSCSPISGHRSVSWYQQTPGQGLQFLFEYFSETQRNKGNFPGRFSGRQFSNSRSEMNVSTLELGDSALYLCASTQPPRNEQFFGPGTRLTVL.

The rearrangement links TRBV18 to TRBJ1-2; 8 positions agree with TRBD1. V lost 4 bases to trimming and J lost 4 bases; unmatched junction nucleotides: 17. Germline V gives CDR1 KGHSH, CDR2 LQKENI. This CDR3 is 18 amino acids long. The CDR3 region has the DNA TGTGCCAGCTCACAGGGAACAAACAGCAGGGGGCGCAGCTATGGCTACACCTTC. It yields the protein CASSQGTNSRGRSYGYTF.

This sequence joins TRBV11-3 and TRBJ2-1; D is unresolved. V lost 0 bases and J lost 4, with 16 bases in between. Germline assignment: CDR1 SGHNT and CDR2 YENEEA. The CDR3 has 17 amino acids. The CDR3 DNA follows: TGTGCCAGCAGCTTAGAGGCCCCGGAGAGGCCTTACAATGAGCAGTTCTTC. Translating gives CASSLEAPERPYNEQFF.